The 30 T cell receptor beta chains below were found in one sample sequenced in a study of T cells expressing NK-cell markers. TCRdb reanalyzed the 5' RACE reads and collapses them to one entry per CDR3 protein, without DNA. The sample totals roughly 450,000 distinct CDR3 sequences. The material sequenced was blood T cells: a sorted CD56 or NKG2C T cell subset, CD4+ or CD8+ T cells, or bulk PBMC T cells (not recorded which). The source of these receptors is a woman between 45 and 65 years old in good health.

V and J are TRBV11-1 and TRBJ2-1; there is no DNA to check the TCRdb D call of TRBD2. Germline V gives CDR1 SGHAT, CDR2 FQDESV (reference sequence). The CDR3 covers 18 residues. The CDR3 protein is CASSPRGTTSGSLGEQFF.

The chain carries TRBV6-5 and TRBJ1-6; no DNA is available, so the TRBD1 call from TCRdb remains unchecked. This CDR3 is built from 13 residues. The germline CDR1 and CDR2 sequences are MNHEY and SVGAGI. The CDR3 spells CASSSTGNSPLHF.

The V and J genes are TRBV5-1 and TRBJ2-1. Germline V gene data show CDR1 as SGHRS and CDR2 as YFSETQ. This CDR3 region has 13 residues. The CDR3 is CASSSGLSNEQFF.

The chain carries TRBV5-4 and TRBJ2-2; the TCRdb call, TRBD2, lacks DNA for checking. The CDR3 consists of 18 residues. Germline CDR1 and CDR2: SGHNT and YYREEE (reference sequence). This chain's CDR3 is CASSPPGLPKGQTGELFF.

V usage is TRBV10-1 and J usage is TRBJ2-3. This CDR3 spans 13 amino acids. CDR1 WNHNN and CDR2 SYGVQD come from the germline V gene (reference sequence). The CDR3 region is CASSPQLPDTQYF.

This CDR3 is CASSEAQKGLEFF. V gene TRBV2 combines with J gene TRBJ2-1. This CDR3 is 13 amino acids long. Germline V gene data show CDR1 as SNHLY and CDR2 as FYNNEI.

V is TRBV11-2 and J is TRBJ2-1; as DNA is missing, the TRBD1 call by TCRdb cannot be tested. Looked up from germline, CDR1 is SGHAT and CDR2 is FQNNGV. The CDR3 is made up of 13 amino acids. CDR3 loop: CASSFFRGGEQFF. The full variable domain, rest sourced from reference TRBV11-2 and TRBJ2-1, is EAGVAQSPRYKIIEKRQSVAFWCNPISGHATLYWYQQILGQGPKLLIQFQNNGVVDDSQLPKDRFSAERLKGVDSTLKIQPAKLEDSAVYLCASSFFRGGEQFFGPGTRLTVL.

The CDR3 loop is CASSKQGVGGREQYF. V is TRBV10-2 and J is TRBJ2-7; the TCRdb D gene call, TRBD1, has no DNA to confirm it. Looked up from germline, CDR1 is WSHSY and CDR2 is SAAADI. The CDR3 contains 15 residues.

The chain employs TRBV6-1 and TRBJ2-1; there is no DNA to check the TCRdb D call of TRBD1. The CDR3 covers 14 residues. Per the germline V gene, CDR1 is MNHNS and CDR2 is SASEGT. This chain's CDR3 is CASSEYPGNNEQFF.

The J gene is TRBJ1-1, the V gene TRBV12-3 or TRBV12-4; with no DNA, the TCRdb D assignment of TRBD1 cannot be verified. The CDR3 sequence is 15 residues long. The CDR3: CASSLIREMNTEAFF.

The chain employs TRBV5-4 and TRBJ1-6; the D call from TCRdb, TRBD1, cannot be confirmed without DNA. The CDR3 is 14 residues long. Germline-derived CDR1 and CDR2 are SGHNT and YYREEE (reference sequence). CDR3 amino acids: CASSPDSNTSPLHF.

The V gene is TRBV29-1, the J gene TRBJ2-2; the D call of TRBD1 rests on TCRdb alone, since no DNA is present to check it. CDR1 SQVTM and CDR2 ANQGSEA come from the germline V gene. This CDR3 is built from 13 residues. CDR3 in amino acids: CSGMSGSGGELFF.

The chain employs TRBV12-3 or TRBV12-4 and TRBJ2-3; with no DNA, the TCRdb D assignment of TRBD1 cannot be verified. The CDR3 runs to 14 residues. The CDR3 is CASRQGSEIDTQYF.

The chain recombines TRBV12-3 or TRBV12-4 with TRBJ2-1. This CDR3 spans 12 amino acids. CDR3 sequence reads: CASSLALFEQFF.

The J gene is TRBJ2-1, the V gene TRBV7-6; no DNA is available, so the TRBD2 call from TCRdb remains unchecked. This CDR3 has 15 residues. Looked up from germline, CDR1 is SGHVS and CDR2 is FNYEAQ. The CDR3 here is CASGTNTGGPSEQFF.

This CDR3 reads CASSVGQVRETQYF. The chain is built from TRBV12-3 or TRBV12-4 and TRBJ2-5; TCRdb outputs TRBD1, but without DNA this stays unchecked. The CDR3 is 14 residues long.

J is TRBJ1-2 and V is TRBV29-1; TCRdb's D call, TRBD1, is unchecked because there is no DNA. The CDR3 runs 15 residues. Germline V lookup: CDR1 SQVTM, CDR2 ANQGSEA. The CDR3 loop reads CSVEEGQAYGYGYTF.

The gene calls are TRBV27 and TRBJ2-7; TCRdb returns TRBD2, unconfirmable since there is no DNA. CDR1 is MNHEY, CDR2 SMNVEV, per germline (reference sequence). The CDR3 is made up of 16 amino acids. The CDR3 region is CASRKGVLVGTYEQYF.

The chain couples TRBV12-3 or TRBV12-4 to TRBJ2-4; the D gene TCRdb calls, TRBD2, cannot be checked with no DNA. This CDR3 has 13 amino acids. The CDR3 loop reads CASSRRAKNIQYF.

This chain links TRBV20-1 with TRBJ2-7; with no DNA, the TCRdb D assignment of TRBD1 cannot be verified. The CDR3 has 14 residues. The germline V gene encodes CDR1 DFQATT and CDR2 SNEGSKA (reference sequence). The CDR3 sequence: CSAKGPVSSYEQYF.

This sequence joins TRBV9 and TRBJ2-2. CDR1 is SGDLS and CDR2 is YYNGEE in the germline V gene. This CDR3 is 13 amino acids long. This CDR3 reads CASKYRETGELFF.

The chain couples TRBV12-3 or TRBV12-4 to TRBJ2-1; TCRdb names TRBD2, which stays unverified in the absence of DNA. The CDR3 length is 16 residues. The CDR3 here is CASSLPRLAAYNEQFF.

The chain recombines TRBV20-1 with TRBJ1-2; absent DNA, TCRdb's TRBD1 call cannot be checked. The CDR3 extends over 15 amino acids. Germline CDR1 is DFQATT and CDR2 is SNEGSKA (reference sequence). The CDR3 loop is CSASLPDSPLGGYTF.

This chain joins TRBV2 and TRBJ2-4; TCRdb's D gene call, TRBD1, goes unchecked for lack of DNA. The CDR3 sequence is 17 residues long. CDR1 is SNHLY and CDR2 is FYNNEI in the germline V gene. The CDR3 here is CASESGQGKLVKNIQYF.

V usage is TRBV3-1 and J usage is TRBJ2-3; without DNA, the TCRdb call of TRBD2 cannot be checked. This CDR3 is built from 15 residues. Germline V gene lookup returns CDR1 LGHDT and CDR2 YNNKEL (reference sequence). The CDR3 spells CASRPTGLAKDTQYF.

This sequence joins TRBV6-1 and TRBJ1-4. The CDR3 is 17 residues long. Germline values: CDR1 MNHNS, CDR2 SASEGT. The CDR3 protein is CASSTRAGGQIKEKLFF.

The chain couples TRBV6-2 or TRBV6-3 to TRBJ2-1; TCRdb gives TRBD1 as the D gene, but with no DNA this cannot be confirmed. The CDR3 has 15 residues. The germline gives CDR1 MNHEY, CDR2 SVGEGT. The CDR3: CASSPRDRGTNEQFF.

The rearrangement uses TRBV12-3 or TRBV12-4 and TRBJ1-2; TCRdb indicates TRBD1, and absent DNA this call remains unverified. The CDR3 runs to 15 residues. Here the CDR3 reads CASTKQGWKSYGYTF.

The chain has TRBV7-8 and TRBJ2-5. Germline-derived CDR1 and CDR2 are SGHVS and FQNEAQ. The CDR3 runs to 16 residues. The CDR3 sequence: CASSLSGSRPEETQYF.

The V call is TRBV5-1, the J call TRBJ2-7. CDR1 is SGHRS and CDR2 is YFSETQ in the germline V gene. CDR3 length: 15 residues. This CDR3 reads CASSLSGMAANEQYF.